This T cell receptor beta chain was recovered during a study of CD8+ T cells in alopecia areata. The CDR3 consists of 14 residues. From germline, CDR1 is MGHDK and CDR2 SYGVNS. Between the trimmed V and J ends, which lost 3 bases and 7 bases, there was a span of 15 bases. Of note for this clone: Its antigen is currently unknown.

Sample treatment: oral pan-JAK inhibitor, 5-10 mg twice daily. Following RNA extraction, reverse transcription yielded cDNA that acted as the sequencing template. Measured with immunoSEQ multiplex PCR; TCRdb has only the in-frame clones, and not every one. The profile shows about 200,000 clones, nearly 60% of them singletons. Overall study findings and caveats: For patients receiving tofacitinib, scalp clonality and expanded CD8+ clones among the top 100 significantly decreased.

J is TRBJ1-2 and V is TRBV25-1, with D maybe TRBD1 (5 bases). The input for sequencing was CD4+ T cells sorted from blood, taken at week 24, from a patient treated with tofacitinib. This sequence originates from a human donor with alopecia areata. The CDR3 DNA follows: TGTGCCAGCAGTGACCACCCTGGGGACGTTGGCTACACCTTC. Translating it yields CASSDHPGDVGYTF.